The clone carrying this T cell receptor beta chain was counted a single time. Its antigen is still unknown. This sample was taken from a study of T cell responses to AZD1222 COVID-19 vaccine. Study results and caveats: Researchers report vaccine-associated CD4 TCRs spanning spike, with dominance at 160-218 and 743-854.

The V end lost 5 bases, the J end lost 0 bases, and 7 bases lay between the germline ends. The CDR3 loop spans 13 amino acids. The assay was immunoSEQ multiplex PCR, and TCRdb's table has in-frame clones only and misses some. The sample has around 100,000 clones; 88% are singletons. The chain employs TRBV12-3 or TRBV12-4 and TRBJ1-1, with unresolved D. The source material was peripheral blood, sampled on day 0 of AZD1222 vaccination. The source is an adult in good health. DNA for the CDR3: TGTGCCAGCAGTCGGGCCTTGAACACTGAAGCTTTCTTT. Translated, it gives CASSRALNTEAFF.